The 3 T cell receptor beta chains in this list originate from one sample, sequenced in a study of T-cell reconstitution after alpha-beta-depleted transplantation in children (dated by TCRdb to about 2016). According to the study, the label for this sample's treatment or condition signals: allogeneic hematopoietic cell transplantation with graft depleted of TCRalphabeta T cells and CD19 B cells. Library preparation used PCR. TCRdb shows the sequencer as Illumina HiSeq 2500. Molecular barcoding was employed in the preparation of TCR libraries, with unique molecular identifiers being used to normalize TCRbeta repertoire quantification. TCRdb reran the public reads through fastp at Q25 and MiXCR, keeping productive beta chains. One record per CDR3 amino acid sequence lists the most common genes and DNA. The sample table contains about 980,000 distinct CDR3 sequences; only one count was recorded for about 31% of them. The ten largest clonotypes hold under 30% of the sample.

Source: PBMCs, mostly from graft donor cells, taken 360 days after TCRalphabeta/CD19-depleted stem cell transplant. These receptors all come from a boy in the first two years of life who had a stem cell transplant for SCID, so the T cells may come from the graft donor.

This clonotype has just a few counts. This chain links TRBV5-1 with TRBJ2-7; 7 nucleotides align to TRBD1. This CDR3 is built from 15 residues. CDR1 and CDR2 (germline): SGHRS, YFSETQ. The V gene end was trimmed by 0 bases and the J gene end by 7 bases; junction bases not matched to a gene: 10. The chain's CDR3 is CASSLASTGRIEQYF. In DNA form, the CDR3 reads TGCGCCAGCAGCTTGGCCTCGACAGGGCGGATAGAGCAGTACTTC.

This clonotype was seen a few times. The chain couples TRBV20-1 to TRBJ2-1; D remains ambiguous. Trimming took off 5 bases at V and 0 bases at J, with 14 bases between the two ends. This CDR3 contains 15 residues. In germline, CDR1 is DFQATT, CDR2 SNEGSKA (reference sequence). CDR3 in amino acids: CSARVSWSSYNEQFF. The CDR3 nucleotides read TGCAGTGCTCGGGTTTCTTGGAGCTCCTACAATGAGCAGTTCTTC.

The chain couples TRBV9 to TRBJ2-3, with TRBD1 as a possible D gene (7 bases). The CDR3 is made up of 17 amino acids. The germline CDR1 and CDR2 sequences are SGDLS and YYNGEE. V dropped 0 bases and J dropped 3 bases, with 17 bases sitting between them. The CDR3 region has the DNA TGTGCCAGCAGCGTAGGCCCGACAGGGAGGTCTACAGATACGCAGTATTTT. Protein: CASSVGPTGRSTDTQYF.